This T cell receptor beta chain stems from a study of blood T cell repertoires in COVID-19. Overall study: From the United States, Italy and Spain came samples of acute and convalescent COVID-19. From T cells, B-cell-depleted T cells, or PBMCs came the material, which was cDNA or gDNA.

Germline V gives CDR1 KGHDR, CDR2 SFDVKD. The CDR3 consists of 13 residues. V was pared by 6 bases and J by 1 base, with 6 bases between. Authors' processing steps: Researchers report that nucleated cell counts were estimated from reference gene primer amplification. Using immunoSEQ multiplex PCR, the repertoire was profiled, and TCRdb retains in-frame clones only, with some absent. V and J calls plus clone size are reproduced from that table; the DNA served to infer D and trimming. The data contain over 35,000 clones, approximately 80% of them singletons. The TCR originated in a human donor in a cohort sampled during active COVID-19. The chain carries TRBV24-1 and TRBJ2-1; D is ambiguous. Sequencing was performed on peripheral blood. The CDR3 coding sequence is TGTGCCACCAGTACAGCATCCTACAATGAGCAGTTCTTC. Protein product: CATSTASYNEQFF.